This entry features one TCR beta chain sequence. What it binds is not known. The data originate from a study of long-term antiretroviral therapy in people with HIV. Study-level information: Collection of the earliest samples took place about a decade ahead of the 2015 immediate-ART recommendation.

Study-level findings and limits: Whichever time point was examined, clones expanded before ART dominated the repertoire.

The CDR3 extends over 14 amino acids. Looked up from germline, CDR1 is SGHAT and CDR2 is FQNNGV. The V gene lost 5 bases and the J gene lost 6 bases, with 16 bases spanning the gap. Each participant with HIV received care in the United States. The immunoSEQ assay was v3.0, run at survey level. It was about 35,000-50,000 T-cell genomes per sample that sequencing targeted. The table came from immunoSEQ multiplex PCR; TCRdb's copy has only in-frame clones and leaves some out. Of under 30,000 clones in the sample, about 86% are singletons; the top ten hold 4% to 5.5%. The clonotype originates from a man between 18 and 29 years old with HIV. The sample was unsorted PBMCs, taken 3 years after starting antiretroviral therapy. This chain connects TRBV11-2 to TRBJ1-2; D not certain. The CDR3 protein is CASSPAGRSDGYTF. Here the CDR3 DNA reads TGTGCCAGCAGCCCAGCCGGACGGAGTGATGGCTACACCTTC.